This TCR beta chain appears in the sequencing data of a study of cytomegalovirus exposure and HLA in healthy donors (dated by TCRdb to 2017 to 2019). A note on the overall study: An earlier analysis of 587 of the donors reported 276 Gb of sequence data and 100 million to 120 million unique TCR beta sequences obtained from around 170 million T cells. An early release covering over 500 HLA-typed donors comprised about 300 gigabases of sequencing data and around 85 million unique TCR sequences. The genetic ancestry cluster associated with self-reported Caucasian donors included 70% to 85% of the approximately 430 genotyped donors. The aim of the study was to test whether cataloging public T cell receptors could identify signatures of past pathogen exposure. The study used immunosequencing to profile the T cell repertoires of approximately 630 subjects and linked those repertoires to cytomegalovirus serostatus. Besides the first cohort of approximately 670 subjects, a separate validation cohort made up of around 120 different subjects was used. The study combined high-throughput TCR immunosequencing, statistical association of individual TCRs with disease status, and machine learning to predict cytomegalovirus infection status. A later analysis re-examined previously published TCR beta repertoires from hundreds of donors and added high-resolution HLA genotyping to investigate patterns of TCR occurrence. Rather than drawing on any new phenotypic data, the later analysis identified candidate immune exposures from TCR beta sequences and the way those sequences occurred across donors. In an earlier analysis of roughly 600 of the donors, high-throughput TCR beta sequencing was used to judge whether each TCR beta V gene segment behaved as functional or pseudogenic. Donor age, sex, ethnicity and CMV serostatus were collected together with the repertoire data. Genome-wide SNP genotypes for about 55% of the roughly 670 donors were used in a later genetic analysis, which treated that subset as a discovery cohort. All discovery cohort repertoires had been generated using a single sequencing platform. Both class I and class II loci were covered by HLA typing, at four-digit resolution. The number of donors typed differed by locus, with roughly 629-640 for A, B, C, DRB1 and DQB1, more than 500 for DQA1, over 600 for DPA1, and around 460 for DPB1. Roughly five DR-DQ haplotypes were handled as single units for association and clustering because linkage in the cohort was strong. On average, around 240,000 unique TCR beta nucleotide sequences were sequenced per donor among a few hundred genotyped donors of the cohort, with roughly 20% of those sequences being non-productive. General study outcomes and caveats: Correlated functional status among segregating V segments might reflect linkage disequilibrium, but an unknown experimental factor could not be ruled out. Because the 87-base-pair reads could not distinguish some IMGT-functional V segments, including TRBV6-2 and TRBV6-3, those segments were excluded. A later analysis associated roughly 17,000 TCR beta sequences with specific HLA alleles at a false discovery rate of 0.05. In both the original and validation cohorts, the classifier was reported to diagnose cytomegalovirus status with high specificity and sensitivity. In a later analysis, the rate of TCR association differed among HLA loci, with DRB1 alleles having the most associated TCRs and HLA-C alleles having the fewest. Roughly uniform sequencing depth across donors was assumed in presence/absence analyses, although this assumption may not hold. When HLA alleles, especially DR and DQ, strongly co-occurred, TCR associations were difficult to assign to individual alleles. Several of the top co-occurrence clusters appeared to be linked to parvovirus B19, influenza, CMV and Epstein-Barr virus, according to a later analysis. The study gave a list of 150 to 200 TCR beta chains associated with cytomegalovirus. A later analysis found that HLA-associated TCR beta chains were more clonally expanded and had lower generation probabilities than equally common non-associated chains. Most CMV-associated TCR beta chains appeared to be HLA-restricted in a later analysis, and the HLA associations seemed to be driven largely by CMV exposure. The cohort was sequenced for TCR beta chains only, and without alpha or paired-chain data the features that could be detected were limited. Because counts were too low, some 16 rarely observed V segments, including chromosome 9 orphons, were excluded from the earlier analysis of 587 of the donors. A few of the identified cytomegalovirus-associated TCR beta chains were confirmed in vitro to be specific for cytomegalovirus antigens. A later genetic analysis associated a missense DCLRE1C variant with V-gene and J-gene trimming of TCR beta chains, and an independent cohort replicated the association. Compared with the roughly 710-donor mean, donors in an Asian-associated ancestry cluster had fewer N-insertions in productive TCRs, according to a later genetic analysis. For the cohort, immune exposure information was limited to CMV serostatus. Because HLA typing was missing for some donors at each locus, association tests included only the typed subset. Most TCR sequences were observed very rarely across donors, whereas some public TCRs were present in many individuals. The sequencing pipeline was judged likely to have produced a cluster of highly shared sequence variants as a technical artifact. The authors suggested that the approach could potentially be generalized to other disease states and immunological phenotypes. A further reported finding was that TCR beta sequences accurately predicted the HLA-A and HLA-B alleles for most subjects in the first cohort. Broadly in line with IMGT annotations, most TCR beta V segments showed up in productive rearrangements about 87% or about 30% of the time in an earlier analysis of about 500 of the donors.

Via the germline V gene, CDR1 is SGHNT and CDR2 YENEEA. Its CDR3 holds 14 amino acids, cysteine through phenylalanine. Only the CDR3 part of the read is kept: 42 bases, read in frame from the first base. V is clipped by 4 bases and J by 1 base, and the sequence between their germline boundaries is 11 bases long. Remarks on this clone: Its binding antigen is unknown.

The cohort comprised fewer than 700 healthy bone marrow donors. All cohort members were sampled while nominally healthy, although unrecorded immune exposures were likely present. The donor tested CMV seronegative, placing the donor among the 300 to 450 seronegative members of the cohort. Each donor provided a peripheral blood sample, and peripheral blood mononuclear cells were used for TCR beta sequencing. Genomic DNA was extracted from the blood cell samples with the Qiagen DNeasy Blood Extraction Kit. The library came from the immunoSEQ multiplex PCR assay. A mixture of 60 forward primers for TCR Vbeta segments and 13 reverse primers for TCR Jbeta segments was used in the multiplex PCR. Amplification of the CDR3 region of rearranged TCR beta genes was performed with a multiplex PCR assay on genomic DNA. Amplified TCR beta libraries were sequenced as 87-base-pair reads on the Illumina HiSeq System. The paper's data handling went like this. A later analysis tallied around 82 million unique TCR beta chains across the 666 repertoires, and approximately 12 million of those chains were shared by two or more donors. Raw reads were error-corrected and collapsed into unique sequences by a nearest-neighbor algorithm in which closely related sequences were merged to remove PCR and sequencing errors. V, D and J gene segments were assigned by aligning CDR3 sequences to IMGT reference sequences. Each retained sequence needed at least a six-nucleotide match to both a V gene segment and a J gene segment. A rearrangement counted as productive if the CDR3 had no stop codons and remained in frame with V and J, and every other rearrangement counted as non-productive. Following IMGT convention, CDR3 was defined as the stretch from the second conserved V-encoded cysteine to the conserved J-encoded phenylalanine. Sequences without an unambiguous match to a single V gene segment were excluded from the earlier analysis of almost 600 of the donors. In an earlier analysis of 587 of the donors, V segments were called functional above 56.7% productive rearrangements and were called segregating when the between-donor standard deviation exceeded 5%. A statistical classification framework was developed to diagnose cytomegalovirus status using the catalog of TCR beta chain sequences. A later analysis assigned V and J genes by comparing TCR nucleotide sequences with IMGT/GENE-DB human TR gene sequences. Using the TCRdist pipeline, a later analysis assigned CDR3 sequences along with most-parsimonious VDJ recombination scenarios. In a later analysis, each TCR beta chain was defined by its CDR3 amino acid sequence together with its V-gene family, and reads without a unique V-gene family were excluded. A later analysis removed several hundred highly shared, low-generation-probability nucleotide sequences to deal with suspected cross-contamination and a sequencing artifact. A later analysis calculated a clonal expansion index for each public chain from normalized within-repertoire ranks of inferred template counts. Generation probabilities in a later analysis came from a VDJ recombination model fitted to out-of-frame rearrangements, and those results were checked against IGoR. In a later analysis, TCR-TCR, TCR-HLA and TCR-CMV co-occurrence was scored with hypergeometric tests, and a repertoire-size bias correction was applied to TCR pairs. A later analysis estimated false discovery rates by permuting HLA or CMV assignments 20 times. In a later analysis, co-occurring TCRs were grouped using DBSCAN, with TCRdist sequence similarity added in when clustering inside HLA-allele-positive subsets. Co-occurrence clustering excluded repertoires with fewer than 30,000 or more than 120,000 public chains, plus five with anomalous nucleotide sharing. What TCRdb holds here is the immuneACCESS table cut down to in-frame rearrangements. Part of the clones is not present; checked against another copy, under half of the missing clones reflect an unresolved V gene, and the others are unexplained. V and J calls and clone size are copied from that table; D and trimming were computed from the DNA. The table for this sample records 160,000 or so clones. The ten top clones hold 2.1% of the sample.

Sequencing was done on a sample of PBMCs. This receptor was taken from a man aged 30-40 years in good health and CMV-seronegative. In this chain, TRBV11-3 is recombined with TRBJ2-7; TRBD2 is possibly the D segment (5 matching bases). CDR3 sequence: CASSWTAVSYEQYF. The DNA is TGTGCCAGCAGCTGGACTGCCGTATCCTACGAGCAGTACTTC.